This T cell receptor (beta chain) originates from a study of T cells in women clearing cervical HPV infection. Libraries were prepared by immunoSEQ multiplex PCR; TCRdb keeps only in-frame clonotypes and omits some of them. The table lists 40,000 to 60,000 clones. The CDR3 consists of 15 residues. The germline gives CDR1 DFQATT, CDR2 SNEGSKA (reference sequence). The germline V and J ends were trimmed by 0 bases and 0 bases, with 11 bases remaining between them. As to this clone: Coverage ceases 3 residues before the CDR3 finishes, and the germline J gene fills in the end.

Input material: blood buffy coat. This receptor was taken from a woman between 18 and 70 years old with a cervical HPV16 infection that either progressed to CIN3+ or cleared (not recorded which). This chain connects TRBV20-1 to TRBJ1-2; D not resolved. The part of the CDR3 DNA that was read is TGCAGTGCTAGAGATCTATGGGCCGCTAACTATGGC. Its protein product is CSARDLWAANYG. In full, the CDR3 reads CSARDLWAANYGYTF.